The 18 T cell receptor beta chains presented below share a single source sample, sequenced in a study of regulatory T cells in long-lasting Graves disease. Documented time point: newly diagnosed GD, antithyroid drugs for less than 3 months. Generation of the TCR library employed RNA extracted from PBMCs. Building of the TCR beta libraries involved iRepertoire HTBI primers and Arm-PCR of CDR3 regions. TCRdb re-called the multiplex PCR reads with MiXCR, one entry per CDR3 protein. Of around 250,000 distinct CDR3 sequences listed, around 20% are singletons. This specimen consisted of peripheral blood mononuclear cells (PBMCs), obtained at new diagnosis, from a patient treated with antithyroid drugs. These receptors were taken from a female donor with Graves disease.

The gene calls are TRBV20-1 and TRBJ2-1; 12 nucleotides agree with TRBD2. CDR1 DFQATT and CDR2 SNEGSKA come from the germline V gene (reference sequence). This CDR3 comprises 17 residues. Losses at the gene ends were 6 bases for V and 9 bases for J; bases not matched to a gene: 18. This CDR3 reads CSATKLAGGAVSGEQFF. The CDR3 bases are TGCAGTGCGACGAAACTAGCGGGAGGCGCGGTTAGCGGTGAGCAGTTCTTC.

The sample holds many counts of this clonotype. The CDR3 region is CASSYIEPYNEQFF. CDR3 sequence (DNA): TGTGCCAGCAGTTACATAGAGCCTTACAATGAGCAGTTCTTC. This chain connects TRBV12-3 or TRBV12-4 to TRBJ2-1; D not resolved. Trimming cost V 4 bases and J 4 bases, with 11 bases left between them. This CDR3 spans 14 amino acids.

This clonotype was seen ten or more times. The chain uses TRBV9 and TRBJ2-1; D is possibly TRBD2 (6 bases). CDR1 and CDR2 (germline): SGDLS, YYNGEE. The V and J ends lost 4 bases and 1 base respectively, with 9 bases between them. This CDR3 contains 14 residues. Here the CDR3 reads CASSSRGSYNEQFF. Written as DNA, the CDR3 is TGTGCCAGCAGCTCCCGGGGGTCCTACAATGAGCAGTTCTTC.

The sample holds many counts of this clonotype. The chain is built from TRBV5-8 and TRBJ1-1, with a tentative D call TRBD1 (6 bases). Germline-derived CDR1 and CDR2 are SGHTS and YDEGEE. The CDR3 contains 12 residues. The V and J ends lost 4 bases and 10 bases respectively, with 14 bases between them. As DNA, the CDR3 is TGTGCCAGCAGCGACGGACAGAGCGGAGCTTTCTTT. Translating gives CASSDGQSGAFF.

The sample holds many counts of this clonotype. For the CDR3, the DNA is TGCAGTGCTAGAGATCCGACTAACTATGGCTACACCTTC. It translates to CSARDPTNYGYTF. The rearrangement uses TRBV20-1 and TRBJ1-2; D is undetermined. V was trimmed by 0 bases and J by 0 bases, leaving 5 bases between them. Germline CDR1 DFQATT, CDR2 SNEGSKA (reference sequence). The CDR3 covers 13 residues.

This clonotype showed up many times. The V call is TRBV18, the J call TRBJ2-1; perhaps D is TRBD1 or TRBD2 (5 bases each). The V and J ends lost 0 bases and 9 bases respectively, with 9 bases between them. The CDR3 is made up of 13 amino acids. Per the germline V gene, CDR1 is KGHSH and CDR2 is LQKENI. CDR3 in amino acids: CASSPPGRGEQFF. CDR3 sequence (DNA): TGTGCCAGCTCACCACCGGGACGGGGTGAGCAGTTCTTC.

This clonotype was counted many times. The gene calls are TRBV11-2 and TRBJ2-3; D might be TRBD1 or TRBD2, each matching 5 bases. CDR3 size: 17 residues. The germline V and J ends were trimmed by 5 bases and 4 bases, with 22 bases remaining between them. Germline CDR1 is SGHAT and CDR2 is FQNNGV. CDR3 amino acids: CASSPLGAGVSADTQYF. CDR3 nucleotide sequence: TGTGCCAGCAGCCCCCTCGGGGCAGGTGTGAGCGCAGATACGCAGTATTTT.

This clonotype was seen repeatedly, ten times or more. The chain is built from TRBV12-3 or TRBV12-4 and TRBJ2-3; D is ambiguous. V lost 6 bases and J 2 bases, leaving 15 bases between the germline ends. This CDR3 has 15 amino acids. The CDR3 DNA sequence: TGTGCCAGCAGACCCTTTGACGACACCACAGATACGCAGTATTTT. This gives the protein CASRPFDDTTDTQYF.

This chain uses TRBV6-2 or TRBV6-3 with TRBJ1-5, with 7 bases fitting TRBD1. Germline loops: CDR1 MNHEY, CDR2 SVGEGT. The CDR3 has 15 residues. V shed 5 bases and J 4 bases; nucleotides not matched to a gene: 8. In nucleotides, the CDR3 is TGTGCCAGCAGTGAGAGTCAGGGGGAGAATCAGCCCCAGCATTTT. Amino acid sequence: CASSESQGENQPQHF.

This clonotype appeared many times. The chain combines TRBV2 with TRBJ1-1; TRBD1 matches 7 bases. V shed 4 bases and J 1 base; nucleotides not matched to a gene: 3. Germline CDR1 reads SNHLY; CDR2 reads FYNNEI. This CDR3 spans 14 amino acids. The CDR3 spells CASSARDRNTEAFF. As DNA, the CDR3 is TGTGCCAGCAGTGCACGGGACAGGAACACTGAAGCTTTCTTT.

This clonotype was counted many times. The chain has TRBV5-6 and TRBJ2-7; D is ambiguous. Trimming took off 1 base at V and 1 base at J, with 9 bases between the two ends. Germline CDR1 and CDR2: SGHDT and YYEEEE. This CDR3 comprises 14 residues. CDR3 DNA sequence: TGTGCCAGCAGCTTGCCCCATCGATCCTACGAGCAGTACTTC. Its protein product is CASSLPHRSYEQYF.

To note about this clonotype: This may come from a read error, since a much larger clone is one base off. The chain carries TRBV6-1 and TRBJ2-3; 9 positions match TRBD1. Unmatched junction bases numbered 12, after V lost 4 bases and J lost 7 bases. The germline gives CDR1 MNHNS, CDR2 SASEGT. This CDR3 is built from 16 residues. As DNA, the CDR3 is TGTGCCAGCAGTGCTGAAATCCGGGACAGGGTTAATACGCAGTATTTT. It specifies CASSAEIRDRVNTQYF.

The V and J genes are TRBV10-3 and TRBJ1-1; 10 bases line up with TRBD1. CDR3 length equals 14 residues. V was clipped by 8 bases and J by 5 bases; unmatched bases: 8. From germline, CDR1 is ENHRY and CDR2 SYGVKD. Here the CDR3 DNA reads TGTGCCATCGGGTTCCGGGACAGGGGTACTGAAGCTTTCTTT. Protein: CAIGFRDRGTEAFF.

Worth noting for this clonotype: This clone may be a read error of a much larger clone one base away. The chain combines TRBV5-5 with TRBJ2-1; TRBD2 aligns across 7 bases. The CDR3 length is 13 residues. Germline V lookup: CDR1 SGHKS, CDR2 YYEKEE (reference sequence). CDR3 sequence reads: CAGSLERGREQFF. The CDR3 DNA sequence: TGTGCCGGCAGCTTGGAACGCGGGAGAGAGCAGTTCTTC. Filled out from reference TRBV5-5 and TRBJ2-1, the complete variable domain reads DAGVTQSPTHLIKTRGQQVTLRCSPISGHKSVSWYQQVLGQGPQFIFQYYEKEERGRGNFPDRFSARQFPNYSSELNVNALLLGDSALYLCAGSLERGREQFFGPGTRLTVL.

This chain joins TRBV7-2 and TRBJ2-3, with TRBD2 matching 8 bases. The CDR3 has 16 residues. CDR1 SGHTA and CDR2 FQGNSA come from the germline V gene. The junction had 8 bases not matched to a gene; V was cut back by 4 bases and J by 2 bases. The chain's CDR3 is CASSSRGAWVTDTQYF. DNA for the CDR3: TGTGCCAGCAGCTCGCGGGGGGCCTGGGTCACAGATACGCAGTATTTT.

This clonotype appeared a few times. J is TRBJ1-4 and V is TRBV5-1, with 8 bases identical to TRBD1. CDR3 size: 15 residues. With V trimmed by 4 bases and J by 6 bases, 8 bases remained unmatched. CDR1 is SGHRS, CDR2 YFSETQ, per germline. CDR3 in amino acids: CASSTGQGGYEKLFF. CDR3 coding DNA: TGCGCCAGCAGCACAGGACAGGGAGGATATGAAAAACTGTTTTTT.

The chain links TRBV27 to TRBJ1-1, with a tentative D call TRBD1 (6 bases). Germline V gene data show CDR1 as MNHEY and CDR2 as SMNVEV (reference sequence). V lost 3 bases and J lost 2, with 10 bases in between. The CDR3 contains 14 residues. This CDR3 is CASSFQGRNTEAFF. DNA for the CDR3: TGTGCCAGCAGTTTCCAGGGGCGAAACACTGAAGCTTTCTTT.

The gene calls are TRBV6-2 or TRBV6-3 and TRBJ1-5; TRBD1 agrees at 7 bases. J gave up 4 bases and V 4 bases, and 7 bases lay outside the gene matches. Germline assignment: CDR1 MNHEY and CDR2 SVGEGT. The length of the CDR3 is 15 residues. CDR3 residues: CASSFSRDSNQPQHF. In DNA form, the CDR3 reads TGTGCCAGCAGTTTTAGCCGGGACAGTAATCAGCCCCAGCATTTT.